This section outlines one T cell receptor (beta chain) sequence together with its context. The antigen remains undetermined. The data were taken from a study of T cell responses to AZD1222 COVID-19 vaccine. Study-wide points: White British people made up most donors, females outnumbered males, and clonal diversity was possibly underestimated.

The CDR3 loop spans 14 amino acids. V was trimmed by 6 bases and J by 2 bases, leaving 14 bases between them. Germline V gene data show CDR1 as MNHEY and CDR2 as SVGAGI. This table comes from immunoSEQ multiplex PCR, and its TCRdb copy is limited to in-frame clones, with some not included. The top ten hold 6% to 8.5% of the sample, which has fewer than 150,000 clones, roughly 90% seen once. Both about-4-week and about-12-week second-dose recipients were combined. The rearrangement joins TRBV6-5 to TRBJ2-7; D unclear. The material was peripheral blood, obtained 28 days after the second AZD1222 dose. This clonotype was sampled from an adult who received the AZD1222 COVID-19 vaccine. DNA of the CDR3: TGTGCCAGCAGCTCCAGTAAGCTGACCTACGAGCAGTACTTC. This translates into CASSSSKLTYEQYF.